A selection of T cell receptor beta chains follows, all from one sample in a study of blood T cell repertoires in COVID-19. TCRdb keeps only in-frame clones here, not all; method: immunoSEQ multiplex PCR. The profile shows approximately 66,000 clones, about 86% of them singletons. Sequencing was carried out using peripheral blood. These receptors came from a man in his fifties or sixties with active COVID-19. Both conserved end residues are part of each CDR3. D genes are given only for firm matches. Expanded clones get a size class; other rows say once, few or many, or leave the size out.

D gene	V gene	clone size	J gene	CDR3 protein	CDR3 DNA
NA	TRBV9	NA	TRBJ2-3	CASSVTADTQYF	TGTGCCAGCAGCGTAACTGCGGATACGCAGTATTTT
TRBD1	TRBV19	NA	TRBJ1-1	CASKKGSQGAHTEAFF	TGTGCCAGTAAGAAGGGCTCACAGGGGGCGCACACTGAAGCTTTCTTT
NA	TRBV25-1	NA	TRBJ2-2	CASSTLGSTGELFF	TGTGCCAGCAGTACATTAGGGAGCACCGGGGAGCTGTTTTTT
TRBD2	TRBV13	NA	TRBJ2-1	CASSLRTSGGRNEQFF	TGTGCCAGCAGCTTACGGACTAGCGGGGGCCGCAATGAGCAGTTCTTC
TRBD1	TRBV28	NA	TRBJ1-1	CASTPTGGSLEAFF	TGTGCCAGCACGCCGACAGGGGGGAGCCTTGAAGCTTTCTTT
NA	TRBV5-6	NA	TRBJ2-7	CASSLFGRVSYEQYF	TGTGCCAGCAGCTTGTTCGGCAGGGTATCCTACGAGCAGTACTTC
NA	TRBV29-1	NA	TRBJ1-2	CSVGTAGVYTF	TGCAGCGTTGGGACAGCCGGCGTCTACACCTTC
NA	TRBV23-1	NA	TRBJ2-2	CANHRRGIANTGELFF	TGCGCCAACCATCGACGGGGGATCGCGAACACCGGGGAGCTGTTTTTT
NA	TRBV6-5	NA	TRBJ2-2	CASTAQGNTGELFF	TGTGCCAGCACGGCCCAGGGAAACACCGGGGAGCTGTTTTTT
TRBD1	TRBV11-2	few	TRBJ1-2	CASSLGQAFYGYTF	TGTGCCAGCAGCCTGGGACAGGCCTTCTATGGCTACACCTTC